This T cell receptor beta chain was recorded in a study of CD4 T cells in relation to SARS-CoV-2 and coronaviruses. Whole-study context: TCR beta CDR3s were sequenced after roughly eleven-day antigen culture of PBMCs. The negative reference was HIV-1 Nef peptide pool or peptide-free culture. The HLA restriction of the shared crossreactive spike epitopes was mapped.

Unexposed donor CD4+ T cells date from about 2011-2018, before the COVID-19 pandemic. After roughly ten days of culture, CD4+ T cells were isolated. Study conclusions and caveats: This crossreactivity analysis covered spike protein alone, no other viral proteins.

Between the trimmed V and J ends, which lost 3 bases and 6 bases, there was a span of 16 bases. Germline V gene lookup returns CDR1 SGDLS and CDR2 YYNGEE. The length of the CDR3 is 15 residues. Profiled with immunoSEQ multiplex PCR; TCRdb holds only in-frame clones, not every one. The data show 25,000 to 30,000 clones, more than 75% seen once. This clone came up a few times. As yet, its antigen is unknown. The clonotype originates from a human donor in good health. The sequencing sample was made of CD4+ T cells from PBMCs, cultured in vitro. The chain carries TRBV9 and TRBJ2-1, with D hard to call. The CDR3 sequence is CASSDWSRNRNEQFF. The DNA for the CDR3 is TGTGCCAGCAGCGACTGGAGCCGAAACCGCAATGAGCAGTTCTTC. Full variable domain (outside the CDR3, taken from reference TRBV9 and TRBJ2-1): DSGVTQTPKHLITATGQRVTLRCSPRSGDLSVYWYQQSLDQGLQFLIQYYNGEERAKGNILERFSAQQFPDLHSELNLSSLELGDSALYFCASSDWSRNRNEQFFGPGTRLTVL.